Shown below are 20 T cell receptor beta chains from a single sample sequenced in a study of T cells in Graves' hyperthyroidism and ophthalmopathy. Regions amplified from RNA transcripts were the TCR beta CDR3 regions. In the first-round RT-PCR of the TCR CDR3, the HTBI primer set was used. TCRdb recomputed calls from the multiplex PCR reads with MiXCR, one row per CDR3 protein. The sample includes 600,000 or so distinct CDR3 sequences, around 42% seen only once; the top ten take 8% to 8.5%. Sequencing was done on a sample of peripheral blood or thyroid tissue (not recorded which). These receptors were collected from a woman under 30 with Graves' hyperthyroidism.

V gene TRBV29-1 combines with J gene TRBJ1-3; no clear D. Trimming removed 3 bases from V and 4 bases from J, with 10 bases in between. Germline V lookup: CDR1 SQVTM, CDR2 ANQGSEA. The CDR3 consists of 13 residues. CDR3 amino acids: CSVERGDGNTIYF. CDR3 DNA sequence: TGCAGCGTTGAGCGGGGAGACGGAAACACCATATATTTT.

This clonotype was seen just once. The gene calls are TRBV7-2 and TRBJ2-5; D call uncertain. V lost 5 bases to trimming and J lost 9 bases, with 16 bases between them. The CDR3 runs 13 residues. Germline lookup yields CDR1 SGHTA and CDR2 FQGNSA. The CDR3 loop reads CASSTHQDQPQYF. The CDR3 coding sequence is TGTGCCAGCAGCACTCATCAAGATCAGCCCCAGTACTTC. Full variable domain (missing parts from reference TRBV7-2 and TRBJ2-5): GAGVSQSPSNKVTEKGKDVELRCDPISGHTALYWYRQSLGQGLEFLIYFQGNSAPDKSGLPSDRFSAERTGGSVSTLTIQRTQQEDSAVYLCASSTHQDQPQYFGPGTRLLVL.

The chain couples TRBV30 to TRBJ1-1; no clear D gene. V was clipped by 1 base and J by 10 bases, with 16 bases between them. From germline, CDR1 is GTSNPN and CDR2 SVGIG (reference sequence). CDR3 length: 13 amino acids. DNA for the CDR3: TGTGCCTGGAGTGAAGGGCACTCCGAGGGAGCTTTCTTT. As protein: CAWSEGHSEGAFF. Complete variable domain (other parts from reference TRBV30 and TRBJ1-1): SQTIHQWPATLVQPVGSPLSLECTVEGTSNPNLYWYRQAAGRGLQLLFYSVGIGQISSEVPQNLSASRPQDRQFILSSKKLLLSDSGFYLCAWSEGHSEGAFFGQGTRLTVV.

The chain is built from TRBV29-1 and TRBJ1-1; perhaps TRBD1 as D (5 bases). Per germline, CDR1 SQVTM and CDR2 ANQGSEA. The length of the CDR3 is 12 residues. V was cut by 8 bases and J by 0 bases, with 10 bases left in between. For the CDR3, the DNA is TGCAGCATGAAAGGGGTGAACACTGAAGCTTTCTTT. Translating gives CSMKGVNTEAFF.

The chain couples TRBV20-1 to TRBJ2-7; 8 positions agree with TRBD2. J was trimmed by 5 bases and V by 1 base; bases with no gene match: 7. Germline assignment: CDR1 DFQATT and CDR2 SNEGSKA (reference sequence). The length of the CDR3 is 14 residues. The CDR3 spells CSARGFSGADEQYF. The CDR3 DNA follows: TGCAGTGCTAGAGGGTTTAGCGGGGCGGACGAGCAGTACTTC.

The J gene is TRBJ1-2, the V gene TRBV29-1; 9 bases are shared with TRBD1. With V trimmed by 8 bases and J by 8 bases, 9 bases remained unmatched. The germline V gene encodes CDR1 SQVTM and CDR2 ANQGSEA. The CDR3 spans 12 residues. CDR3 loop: CSYRTGDEGYTF. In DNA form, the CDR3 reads TGCAGCTACAGGACAGGGGATGAGGGCTACACCTTC. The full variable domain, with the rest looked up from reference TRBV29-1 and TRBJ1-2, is SAVISQKPSRDICQRGTSLTIQCQVDSQVTMMFWYRQQPGQSLTLIATANQGSEATYESGFVIDKFPISRPNLTFSTLTVSNMSPEDSSIYLCSYRTGDEGYTFGSGTRLTVV.

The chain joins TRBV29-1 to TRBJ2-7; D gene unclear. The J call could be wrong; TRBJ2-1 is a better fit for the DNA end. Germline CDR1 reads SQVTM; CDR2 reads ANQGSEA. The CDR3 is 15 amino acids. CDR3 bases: TGCAGCGTTGCACCGGACCCCGGCTCCTACAATGAGCAGTTCTTC. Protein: CSVAPDPGSYNEQFF.

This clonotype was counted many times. CDR3: CASSSLGPQPQHF. The CDR3, as DNA: TGTGCCAGCAGCTCACTTGGGCCCCAGCCCCAGCATTTT. The chain joins TRBV7-2 to TRBJ1-5; D gene unclear. V lost 4 bases to trimming and J lost 7 bases, with 11 bases between them. This CDR3 has 13 residues. Germline V gene sequence: CDR1 SGHTA, CDR2 FQGNSA. The complete variable domain, with remaining parts taken from reference TRBV7-2 and TRBJ1-5, reads GAGVSQSPSNKVTEKGKDVELRCDPISGHTALYWYRQSLGQGLEFLIYFQGNSAPDKSGLPSDRFSAERTGGSVSTLTIQRTQQEDSAVYLCASSSLGPQPQHFGDGTRLSIL.

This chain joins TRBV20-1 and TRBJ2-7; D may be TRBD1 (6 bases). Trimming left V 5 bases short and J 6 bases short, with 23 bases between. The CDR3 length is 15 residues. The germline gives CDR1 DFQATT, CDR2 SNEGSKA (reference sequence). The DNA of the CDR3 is TGCAGTGCTTCCGAGGTTAGGGCAGGGGTTGTCGAGCAGTACTTC. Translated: CSASEVRAGVVEQYF.

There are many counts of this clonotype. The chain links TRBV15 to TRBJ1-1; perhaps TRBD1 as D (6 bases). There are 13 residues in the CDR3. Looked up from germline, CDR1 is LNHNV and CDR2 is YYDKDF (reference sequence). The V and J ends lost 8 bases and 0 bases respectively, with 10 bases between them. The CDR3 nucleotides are TGTGCCACCGCAGGGGACATGAACACTGAAGCTTTCTTT. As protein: CATAGDMNTEAFF.

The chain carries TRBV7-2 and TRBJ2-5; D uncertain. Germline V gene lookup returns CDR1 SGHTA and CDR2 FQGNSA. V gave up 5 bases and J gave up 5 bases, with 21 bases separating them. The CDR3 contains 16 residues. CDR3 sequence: CASSTQFQDVRETQYF. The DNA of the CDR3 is TGTGCCAGCAGCACCCAATTCCAGGACGTCAGGGAGACCCAGTACTTC. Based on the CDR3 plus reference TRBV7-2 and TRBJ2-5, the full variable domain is GAGVSQSPSNKVTEKGKDVELRCDPISGHTALYWYRQSLGQGLEFLIYFQGNSAPDKSGLPSDRFSAERTGGSVSTLTIQRTQQEDSAVYLCASSTQFQDVRETQYFGPGTRLLVL.

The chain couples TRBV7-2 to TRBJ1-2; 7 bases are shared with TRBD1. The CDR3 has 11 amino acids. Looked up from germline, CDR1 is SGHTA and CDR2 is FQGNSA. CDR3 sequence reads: CFPRDSYGYTF. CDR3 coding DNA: TGTTTCCCCCGGGACAGCTATGGCTACACCTTC.

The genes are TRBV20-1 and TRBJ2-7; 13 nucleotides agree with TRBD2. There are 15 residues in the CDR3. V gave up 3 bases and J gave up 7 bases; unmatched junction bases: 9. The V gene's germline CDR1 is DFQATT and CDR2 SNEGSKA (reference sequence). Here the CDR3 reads CSARATSGRVREQYF. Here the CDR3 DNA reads TGCAGTGCTAGGGCCACTAGCGGGAGGGTAAGGGAGCAGTACTTC.

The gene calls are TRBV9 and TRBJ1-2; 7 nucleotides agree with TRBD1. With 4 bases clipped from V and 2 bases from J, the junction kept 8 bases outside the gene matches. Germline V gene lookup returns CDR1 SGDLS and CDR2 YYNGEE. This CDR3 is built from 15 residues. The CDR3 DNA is TGTGCCAGCAGCCAAGATGGGACAGCAAACTATGGCTACACCTTC. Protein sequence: CASSQDGTANYGYTF. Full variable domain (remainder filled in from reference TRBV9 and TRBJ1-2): DSGVTQTPKHLITATGQRVTLRCSPRSGDLSVYWYQQSLDQGLQFLIQYYNGEERAKGNILERFSAQQFPDLHSELNLSSLELGDSALYFCASSQDGTANYGYTFGSGTRLTVV.

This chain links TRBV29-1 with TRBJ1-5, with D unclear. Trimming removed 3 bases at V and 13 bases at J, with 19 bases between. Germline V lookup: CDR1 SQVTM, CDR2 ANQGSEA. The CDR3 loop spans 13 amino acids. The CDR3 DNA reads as TGCAGCGTTGAGCGGGAGGGCACAGATACGCAGCATTTT. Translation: CSVEREGTDTQHF.

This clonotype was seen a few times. CDR3 sequence (DNA): TGTGCCACGTGTCCGGGGCAGGGGGCTTTAGACGAGCAGTACTTC. Protein: CATCPGQGALDEQYF. The chain couples TRBV10-3 to TRBJ2-7; 8 nucleotides line up with TRBD1. There are 15 residues in the CDR3. V lost 10 bases to trimming and J lost 5 bases; unmatched junction nucleotides: 16. The germline CDR1 and CDR2 sequences are ENHRY and SYGVKD.

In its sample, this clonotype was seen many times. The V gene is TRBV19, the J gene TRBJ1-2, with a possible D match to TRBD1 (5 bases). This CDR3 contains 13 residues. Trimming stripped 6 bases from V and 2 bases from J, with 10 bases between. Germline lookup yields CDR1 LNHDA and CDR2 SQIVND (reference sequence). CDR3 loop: CASRPGQNYGYTF. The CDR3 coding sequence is TGTGCCAGTAGACCAGGGCAGAACTATGGCTACACCTTC.

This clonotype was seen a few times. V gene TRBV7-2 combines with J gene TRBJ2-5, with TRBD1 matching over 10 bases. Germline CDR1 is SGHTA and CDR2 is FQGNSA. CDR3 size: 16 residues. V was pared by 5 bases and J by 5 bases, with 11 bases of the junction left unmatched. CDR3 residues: CASSLRDRGFGETQYF. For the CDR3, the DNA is TGTGCCAGCAGCCTCAGGGACAGGGGATTCGGGGAGACCCAGTACTTC.

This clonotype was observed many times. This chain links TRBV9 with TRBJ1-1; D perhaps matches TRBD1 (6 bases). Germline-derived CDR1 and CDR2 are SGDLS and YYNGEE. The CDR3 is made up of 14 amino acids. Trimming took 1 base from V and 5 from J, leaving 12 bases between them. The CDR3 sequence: CASSVSGGETEAFF. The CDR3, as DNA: TGTGCCAGCAGCGTATCTGGGGGCGAAACTGAAGCTTTCTTT.

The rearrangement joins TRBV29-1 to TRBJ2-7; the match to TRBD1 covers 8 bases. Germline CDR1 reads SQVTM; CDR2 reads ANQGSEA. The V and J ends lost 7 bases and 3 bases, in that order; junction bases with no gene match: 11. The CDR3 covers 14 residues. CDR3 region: CSADRGTGSYEQYF. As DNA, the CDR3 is TGCAGCGCCGATCGGGGGACAGGAAGCTACGAGCAGTACTTC.